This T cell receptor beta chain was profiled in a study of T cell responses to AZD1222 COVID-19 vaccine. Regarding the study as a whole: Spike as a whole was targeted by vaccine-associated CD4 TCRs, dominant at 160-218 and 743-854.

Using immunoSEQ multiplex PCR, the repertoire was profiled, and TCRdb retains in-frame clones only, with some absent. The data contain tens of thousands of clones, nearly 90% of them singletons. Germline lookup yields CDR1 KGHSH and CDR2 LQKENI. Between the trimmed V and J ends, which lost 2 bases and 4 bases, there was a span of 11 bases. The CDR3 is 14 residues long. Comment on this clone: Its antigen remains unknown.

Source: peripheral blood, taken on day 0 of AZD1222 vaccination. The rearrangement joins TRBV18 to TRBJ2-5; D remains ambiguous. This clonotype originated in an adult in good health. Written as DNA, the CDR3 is TGTGCCAGCTCACCATCGATGACAATAGAGACCCAGTACTTC. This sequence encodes CASSPSMTIETQYF.